What follows are 17 T cell receptor beta chains derived from one specimen sequenced in a study of CD8 T cells in Susac syndrome. The RNA input was roughly 0.45 to 1 ug, and it was reverse transcribed with random hexamers. A single record per CDR3 protein comes from TCRdb applying MiXCR to the immunoSEQ multiplex PCR reads. Of approximately 57,000 distinct CDR3 sequences listed, 85% to 95% are singletons. The sequenced sample was CD8+ T cells from PBMCs. Source of these receptors: a human donor with Susac syndrome.

V and J are TRBV6-1 and TRBJ1-5; 8 bases are a match to TRBD1. The length of the CDR3 is 16 residues. Trimming took 2 bases from V and 5 from J; bases not matched to a gene: 8. CDR1 is MNHNS, CDR2 SASEGT, per germline. The CDR3 here is CASSEIRGQGDQPQHF. CDR3 nucleotides: TGTGCCAGCAGTGAAATAAGAGGACAGGGCGATCAGCCCCAGCATTTT.

This clonotype was counted a single time. This chain connects TRBV28 to TRBJ1-6, with D tentatively TRBD1 (5 bases). V shed 6 bases and J shed 9 bases, with 15 bases lying between them. The germline gives CDR1 MDHEN, CDR2 SYDVKM. The CDR3 covers 14 residues. The chain's CDR3 is CASSPAGGGSPLHF. The DNA of the CDR3 is TGTGCCAGCAGCCCCGCCGGGGGAGGTTCACCCCTCCACTTT.

The chain couples TRBV4-2 to TRBJ1-1, with TRBD1 as a possible D gene (5 bases). Looked up from germline, CDR1 is LGHNA and CDR2 is YNFKEQ. V gave up 0 bases and J gave up 3 bases, with 17 bases separating them. The CDR3 runs to 17 residues. This CDR3 reads CASSQEGDATRHTEAFF. CDR3 DNA: TGTGCCAGCAGCCAAGAAGGGGACGCCACAAGGCACACTGAAGCTTTCTTT.

The genes are TRBV5-6 and TRBJ1-5; D might be TRBD1 (5 bases). The CDR3 runs 13 residues. V was shortened by 1 base and J by 7 bases, with 9 bases between the two germline ends. Germline V CDR1 and CDR2: SGHDT, YYEEEE. CDR3 bases: TGTGCCAGCAGCTTGTTGGGGGACCAGCCCCAGCATTTT. It yields the protein CASSLLGDQPQHF.

V and J are TRBV7-9 and TRBJ2-7, with D maybe TRBD1 (5 bases). The CDR3 contains 14 residues. Germline V gives CDR1 SEHNR, CDR2 FQNEAQ (reference sequence). The V end was cut by 2 bases, the J end by 3 bases, with 11 bases between. The CDR3 protein is CASSLKGKNYEQYF. The CDR3 DNA sequence: TGTGCCAGCAGCTTAAAGGGGAAAAACTACGAGCAGTACTTC.

The chain is built from TRBV3-1 and TRBJ2-5; 11 bases align to TRBD2. V was pared by 6 bases and J by 2 bases, with 11 bases of the junction left unmatched. The germline gives CDR1 LGHDT, CDR2 YNNKEL (reference sequence). There are 17 residues in the CDR3. CDR3: CASSRSLLAGEQETQYF. CDR3 bases: TGTGCCAGCAGTCGTAGCCTACTAGCGGGGGAACAAGAGACCCAGTACTTC.

The genes are TRBV9 and TRBJ2-6; no firm D call. The V gene lost 8 bases and the J gene lost 1 base, with 4 bases spanning the gap. There are 12 residues in the CDR3. The germline V gene encodes CDR1 SGDLS and CDR2 YYNGEE. CDR3: CASLSGANVLTF. The CDR3 region has the DNA TGTGCCAGTTTATCTGGGGCCAACGTCCTGACTTTC. The entire variable domain, with the rest obtained from reference TRBV9 and TRBJ2-6, is as follows: DSGVTQTPKHLITATGQRVTLRCSPRSGDLSVYWYQQSLDQGLQFLIQYYNGEERAKGNILERFSAQQFPDLHSELNLSSLELGDSALYFCASLSGANVLTFGAGSRLTVL.

This chain connects TRBV2 to TRBJ2-1, with a possible D match to TRBD2 (7 bases). Germline assignment: CDR1 SNHLY and CDR2 FYNNEI. V lost 1 base to trimming and J lost 7 bases, with 14 bases between them. The CDR3 contains 15 residues. The CDR3 DNA follows: TGTGCCAGCAGTGAAGGGGGGGGGCATATAAATGAGCAGTTCTTC. It specifies CASSEGGGHINEQFF.

This chain links TRBV29-1 with TRBJ1-1, with D possibly TRBD1 on 5 matching bases. The ends were cut back, 6 bases at V and 1 base at J, with 9 bases in the middle. CDR1 and CDR2 (germline): SQVTM, ANQGSEA. The CDR3 is 12 amino acids. The CDR3 is CSVQGRNTEAFF. The CDR3 nucleotides read TGCAGCGTCCAGGGCCGGAACACTGAAGCTTTCTTT.

The chain employs TRBV27 and TRBJ2-5; the D is unclear. Trimming stripped 5 bases from V and 1 base from J, with 11 bases between. The length of the CDR3 is 14 residues. Germline CDR1 is MNHEY and CDR2 is SMNVEV (reference sequence). CDR3 residues: CASSTNTVQETQYF. Here the CDR3 DNA reads TGTGCCAGCAGTACTAACACGGTCCAAGAGACCCAGTACTTC.

The V gene is TRBV14, the J gene TRBJ2-3; no clear D. V was trimmed by 1 base and J by 6 bases, leaving 8 bases between them. CDR1 and CDR2 from the germline V gene are SGHDN and FVKESK. The CDR3 totals 13 residues. The CDR3 DNA follows: TGTGCCAGCAGCCAAGGTGGATGGGATACGCAGTATTTT. It is translated as CASSQGGWDTQYF.

The chain has TRBV29-1 and TRBJ2-3; D gene ambiguous. The ends were cut back, 4 bases at V and 3 bases at J, with 5 bases in the middle. This CDR3 spans 11 amino acids. Per the germline V gene, CDR1 is SQVTM and CDR2 is ANQGSEA. The CDR3 nucleotides are TGCAGCGTTGTTGGTACAGATACGCAGTATTTT. Translation: CSVVGTDTQYF.

V is TRBV20-1 and J is TRBJ2-5, with D uncertain. Germline lookup yields CDR1 DFQATT and CDR2 SNEGSKA (reference sequence). The CDR3 has 10 residues. Deletions cut 6 bases from V and 5 bases from J, with 7 bases between. CDR3 in DNA: TGCAGTGCAAGACGGGAGACCCAGTACTTC. The encoded protein is CSARRETQYF.

This rearrangement joins TRBV5-1 to TRBJ2-7, with D possibly being TRBD1 or TRBD2 (5 bases each). The germline V gene encodes CDR1 SGHRS and CDR2 YFSETQ. Trimming stripped 4 bases from V and 5 bases from J, with 13 bases between. This CDR3 spans 13 amino acids. The CDR3 DNA is TGCGCCAGCAGCAGGGACGGGTTTAACGAGCAGTACTTC. It yields the protein CASSRDGFNEQYF.

As to this clonotype: One end of the junction does not line up with germline, which may come from a read error. V and J are TRBV7-6 and TRBJ2-1, with TRBD2 matching over 9 bases. The CDR3 has 12 amino acids. The germline gives CDR1 SGHVS, CDR2 FNYEAQ. The CDR3 DNA follows: TGTGCCAGCAGCTTAGGTCGGCGGGGGGGAATCTTC. Translated: CASSLGRRGGIF.

This chain joins TRBV27 and TRBJ2-1, with D uncertain. This CDR3 is 16 amino acids long. Germline V gene sequence: CDR1 MNHEY, CDR2 SMNVEV (reference sequence). The germline V and J ends were trimmed by 6 bases and 6 bases, with 21 bases remaining between them. The CDR3 region is CASSDQATSTPNEQFF. CDR3 DNA: TGTGCCAGCAGCGATCAAGCAACATCGACCCCCAATGAGCAGTTCTTC.

The chain recombines TRBV7-9 with TRBJ2-1; 7 nucleotides agree with TRBD2. This CDR3 comprises 15 residues. V shed 5 bases and J 2 bases; nucleotides not matched to a gene: 6. The V gene's germline CDR1 is SEHNR and CDR2 FQNEAQ (reference sequence). As DNA, the CDR3 is TGTGCCAGCAGCAAATCGAGCGGGACCTACAATGAGCAGTTCTTC. Translating gives CASSKSSGTYNEQFF.